A single sample gave rise to the 14 T cell receptor beta chains below, sequenced in a study of control samples from healthy donors and cancer patients. Profiling relied on immunoSEQ multiplex PCR, and the TCRdb table lists in-frame clones only, not all of them. The data contain some 130,000 clones, about 90% of them singletons. Sequencing was done on a sample of blood. The receptors shown here come from a woman aged 45-65 years in good health.

The CDR3 region is CASSFKGSQPQHF. In nucleotides, the CDR3 is TGTGCCAGCAGTTTTAAGGGATCTCAGCCCCAGCATTTT. The chain joins TRBV12-3 or TRBV12-4 to TRBJ1-5; D not certain. V lost 3 bases to trimming and J lost 6 bases, with 9 bases between them. The CDR3 totals 13 residues.

The gene calls are TRBV18 and TRBJ1-1; D gene unclear. CDR1 and CDR2 (germline): KGHSH, LQKENI. V lost 3 bases and J 1 base, leaving 6 bases between the germline ends. The CDR3 has 13 residues. The CDR3 loop is CASSPDSNTEAFF. The CDR3 bases are TGTGCCAGCTCACCGGACTCGAACACTGAAGCTTTCTTT. Full variable domain (remainder filled in from reference TRBV18 and TRBJ1-1): NAGVMQNPRHLVRRRGQEARLRCSPMKGHSHVYWYRQLPEEGLKFMVYLQKENIIDESGMPKERFSAEFPKEGPSILRIQQVVRGDSAAYFCASSPDSNTEAFFGQGTRLTVV.

The chain is built from TRBV10-3 and TRBJ2-5; the match to TRBD2 covers 8 bases. CDR3 length equals 15 residues. V was clipped by 4 bases and J by 5 bases; unmatched bases: 9. CDR1 is ENHRY, CDR2 SYGVKD, per germline. CDR3 bases: TGTGCCATCAGTGTTTCTGCGGGAGGAGAGGAGACCCAGTACTTC. It encodes CAISVSAGGEETQYF.

The DNA for the CDR3 is TGTGCCAGCAGTTTCGTCGACAACCAAGAGACCCAGTACTTC. This gives the protein CASSFVDNQETQYF. This chain connects TRBV28 to TRBJ2-5; no clear D. V was pared by 3 bases and J by 0 bases, with 8 bases between. The CDR3 has 14 amino acids. Germline V gene data show CDR1 as MDHEN and CDR2 as SYDVKM.

The CDR3, as DNA: TGTGCCAGCAGCCAAAGTTTAGCAGTAGGAGCCAACACCGGGGAGCTGTTTTTT. Translating gives CASSQSLAVGANTGELFF. The chain couples TRBV3-1 (or the pseudogene TRBV3-2) to TRBJ2-2; D gene unclear. Trimming removed 2 bases from V and 2 bases from J, with 18 bases in between. Germline V gene sequence: CDR1 LGHDT, CDR2 YNNKEL (reference sequence). The CDR3 is 18 amino acids.

V usage is TRBV2 and J usage is TRBJ2-5; D is perhaps TRBD1 or TRBD2 (6 bases each). Germline CDR1 reads SNHLY; CDR2 reads FYNNEI. Trimming took 0 bases from V and 5 from J, leaving 13 bases between them. This CDR3 region has 15 residues. CDR3 nucleotide sequence: TGTGCCAGCAGTGAAGCGAGGGGGGTTACGGAGACCCAGTACTTC. Translated, it gives CASSEARGVTETQYF. Based on the CDR3 plus reference TRBV2 and TRBJ2-5, the full variable domain is EPEVTQTPSHQVTQMGQEVILRCVPISNHLYFYWYRQILGQKVEFLVSFYNNEISEKSEIFDDQFSVERPDGSNFTLKIRSTKLEDSAMYFCASSEARGVTETQYFGPGTRLLVL.

The chain links TRBV19 to TRBJ2-4; 8 bases map to TRBD1. The CDR3 spans 16 residues. V gave up 7 bases and J gave up 1 base; unmatched junction bases: 9. CDR1 LNHDA and CDR2 SQIVND come from the germline V gene (reference sequence). This chain's CDR3 is CASTTTGGKAKNIQYF. CDR3 bases: TGTGCCAGTACCACCACAGGGGGTAAGGCCAAAAACATTCAGTACTTC.

This chain links TRBV28 with TRBJ1-3, with 8 bases lining up with TRBD1. This CDR3 has 18 amino acids. Germline V gene lookup returns CDR1 MDHEN and CDR2 SYDVKM. After removal of 6 bases from V and 3 bases from J, the junction contained 16 bases not matched to a gene. CDR3 loop: CASSLFSTGAAYGNTIYF. The CDR3 DNA follows: TGTGCCAGCAGCTTGTTCTCGACAGGGGCCGCTTATGGAAACACCATATATTTT.

V usage is TRBV5-1 and J usage is TRBJ2-5; D is possibly TRBD1 (6 bases). CDR1 and CDR2 from the germline V gene are SGHRS and YFSETQ. The V end was cut by 4 bases, the J end by 5 bases, with 18 bases between. This CDR3 contains 15 residues. CDR3 nucleotides: TGCGCCAGCAGCCGAGGGGGACCGACGGAGGAGACCCAGTACTTC. Translating gives CASSRGGPTEETQYF.

This sequence joins TRBV7-8 and TRBJ1-1, with TRBD1 identical over 7 bases. CDR3 length equals 14 residues. Germline assignment: CDR1 SGHVS and CDR2 FQNEAQ. The junction had 8 bases not matched to a gene; V was cut back by 5 bases and J by 5 bases. The CDR3 protein is CASSANRGGTEAFF. DNA for the CDR3: TGTGCCAGCAGCGCGAACAGGGGAGGGACTGAAGCTTTCTTT.

The chain recombines TRBV20-1 with TRBJ1-2; unclear D gene. V lost 5 bases and J 4 bases, leaving 17 bases between the germline ends. The CDR3 contains 14 residues. Germline V gene data show CDR1 as DFQATT and CDR2 as SNEGSKA (reference sequence). CDR3 sequence (DNA): TGCAGTGCTGGTGACCGCATCCAGGCCTATGGCTACACCTTC. It encodes CSAGDRIQAYGYTF.

This clone is a singleton in its sample. V and J are TRBV5-6 and TRBJ2-1, with a possible D match to TRBD2 (6 bases). Trimming shortened V by 7 bases and J by 5 bases, and 16 bases separated the two germline ends. Germline loops: CDR1 SGHDT, CDR2 YYEEEE. This CDR3 comprises 14 residues. The CDR3 DNA sequence: TGTGCCAGCCAAAGGACGGCGGGAAACAATGAGCAGTTCTTC. This codes for CASQRTAGNNEQFF.

Concerning this clone itself: The same CDR3 is also encoded by other DNA sequences in this sample. The rearrangement uses TRBV27 and TRBJ1-1; D not resolved. Per germline, CDR1 MNHEY and CDR2 SMNVEV (reference sequence). The V gene lost 0 bases and the J gene lost 2 bases, with 4 bases spanning the gap. This CDR3 comprises 13 residues. The CDR3 DNA reads as TGTGCCAGCAGTTTATCCAGAAACACTGAAGCTTTCTTT. The encoded protein is CASSLSRNTEAFF.

The rearrangement links TRBV29-1 to TRBJ2-7; 8 bases fit TRBD2. Germline trimming cut 6 bases from V and 0 bases from J; bases unmatched to any gene: 7. The CDR3 length is 14 residues. CDR1 is SQVTM and CDR2 is ANQGSEA in the germline V gene. CDR3 residues: CSVGGGLGSYEQYF. The CDR3 bases are TGCAGCGTCGGGGGGGGGCTAGGCTCCTACGAGCAGTACTTC.